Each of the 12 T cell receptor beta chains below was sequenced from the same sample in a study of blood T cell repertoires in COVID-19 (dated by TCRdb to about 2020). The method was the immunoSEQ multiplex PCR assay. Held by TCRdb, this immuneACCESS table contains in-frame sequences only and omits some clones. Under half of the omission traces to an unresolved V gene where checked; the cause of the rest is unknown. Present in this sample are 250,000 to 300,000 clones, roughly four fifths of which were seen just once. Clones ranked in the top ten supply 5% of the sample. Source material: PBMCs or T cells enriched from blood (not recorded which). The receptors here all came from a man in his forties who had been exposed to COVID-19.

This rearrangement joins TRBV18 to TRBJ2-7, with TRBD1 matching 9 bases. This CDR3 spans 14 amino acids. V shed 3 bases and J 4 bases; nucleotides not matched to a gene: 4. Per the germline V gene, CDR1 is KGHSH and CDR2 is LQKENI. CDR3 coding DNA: TGTGCCAGCTCACCGCGGGACAGGGTTTACGAGCAGTACTTC. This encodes CASSPRDRVYEQYF.

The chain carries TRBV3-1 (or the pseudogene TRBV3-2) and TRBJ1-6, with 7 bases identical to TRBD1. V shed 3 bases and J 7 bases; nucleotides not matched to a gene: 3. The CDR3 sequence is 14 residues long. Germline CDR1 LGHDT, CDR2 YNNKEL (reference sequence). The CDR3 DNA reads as TGTGCCAGCAGCCAGGGACAGCTAAATTCACCCCTCCACTTT. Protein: CASSQGQLNSPLHF.

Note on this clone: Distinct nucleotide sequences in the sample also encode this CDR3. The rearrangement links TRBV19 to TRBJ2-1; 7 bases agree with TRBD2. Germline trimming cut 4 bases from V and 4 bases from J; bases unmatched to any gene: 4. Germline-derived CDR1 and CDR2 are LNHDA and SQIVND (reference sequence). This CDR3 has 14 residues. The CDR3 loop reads CASSSGSGYNEQFF. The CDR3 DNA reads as TGTGCCAGTAGTAGCGGGAGCGGTTACAATGAGCAGTTCTTC. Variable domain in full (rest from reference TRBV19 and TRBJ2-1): DGGITQSPKYLFRKEGQNVTLSCEQNLNHDAMYWYRQDPGQGLRLIYYSQIVNDFQKGDIAEGYSVSREKKESFPLTVTSAQKNPTAFYLCASSSGSGYNEQFFGPGTRLTVL.

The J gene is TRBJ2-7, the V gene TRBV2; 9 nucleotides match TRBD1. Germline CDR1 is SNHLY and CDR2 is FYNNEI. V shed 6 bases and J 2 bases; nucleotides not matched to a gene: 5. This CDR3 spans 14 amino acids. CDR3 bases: TGTGCCAGCAGAGGACAGGGGACCCCCTACGAGCAGTACTTC. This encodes CASRGQGTPYEQYF.

The CDR3 DNA reads TGTGCCAGCAGCTCCGGGGGGGTCACGTACGAGCAGTACTTC. Amino acids: CASSSGGVTYEQYF. This chain joins TRBV5-4 and TRBJ2-7; TRBD2 agrees at 8 bases. The CDR3 has 14 residues. Germline loops: CDR1 SGHNT, CDR2 YYREEE (reference sequence). With V trimmed by 3 bases and J by 4 bases, 6 bases remained unmatched. The full variable domain, rest sourced from reference TRBV5-4 and TRBJ2-7, is ETGVTQSPTHLIKTRGQQVTLRCSSQSGHNTVSWYQQALGQGPQFIFQYYREEENGRGNFPPRFSGLQFPNYSSELNVNALELDDSALYLCASSSGGVTYEQYFGPGTRLTVT.

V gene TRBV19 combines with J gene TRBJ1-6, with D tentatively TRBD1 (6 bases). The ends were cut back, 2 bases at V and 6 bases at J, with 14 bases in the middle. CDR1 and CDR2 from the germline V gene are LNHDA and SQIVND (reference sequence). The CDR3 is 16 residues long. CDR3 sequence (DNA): TGTGCCAGTAGTATAACCGGTAGACAGGCTAATTCACCCCTCCACTTT. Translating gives CASSITGRQANSPLHF.

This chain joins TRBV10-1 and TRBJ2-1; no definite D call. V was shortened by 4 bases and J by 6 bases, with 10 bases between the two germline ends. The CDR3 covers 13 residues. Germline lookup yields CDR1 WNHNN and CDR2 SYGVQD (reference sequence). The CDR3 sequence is CASSVATLNEQFF. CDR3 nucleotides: TGCGCCAGCAGTGTCGCGACTCTCAATGAGCAGTTCTTC.

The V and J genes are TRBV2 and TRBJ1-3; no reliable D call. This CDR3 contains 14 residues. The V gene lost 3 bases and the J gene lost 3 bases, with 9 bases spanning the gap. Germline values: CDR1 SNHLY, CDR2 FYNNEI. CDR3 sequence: CASSDVGLGNTIYF. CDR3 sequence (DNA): TGTGCCAGCAGTGATGTCGGACTTGGAAACACCATATATTTT.

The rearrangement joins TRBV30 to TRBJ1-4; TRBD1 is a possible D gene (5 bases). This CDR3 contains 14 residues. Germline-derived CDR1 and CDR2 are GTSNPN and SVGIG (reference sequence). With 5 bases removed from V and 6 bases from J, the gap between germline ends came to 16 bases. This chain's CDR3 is CAWGKTAGDEKLFF. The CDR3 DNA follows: TGTGCCTGGGGGAAGACAGCTGGAGATGAAAAACTGTTTTTT.

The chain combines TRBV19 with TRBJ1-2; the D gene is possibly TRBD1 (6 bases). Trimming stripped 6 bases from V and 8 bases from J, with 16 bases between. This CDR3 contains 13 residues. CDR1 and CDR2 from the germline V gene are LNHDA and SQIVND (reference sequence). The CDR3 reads CASRDGGGLGYTF. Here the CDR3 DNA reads TGTGCCAGTAGGGATGGCGGGGGCTTAGGCTACACCTTC.

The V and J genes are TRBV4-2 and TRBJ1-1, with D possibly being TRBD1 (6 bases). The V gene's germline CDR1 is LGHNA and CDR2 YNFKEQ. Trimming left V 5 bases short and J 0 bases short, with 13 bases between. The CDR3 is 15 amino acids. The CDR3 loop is CASSKAWDMNTEAFF. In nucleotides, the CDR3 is TGTGCCAGCAGCAAAGCATGGGACATGAACACTGAAGCTTTCTTT.

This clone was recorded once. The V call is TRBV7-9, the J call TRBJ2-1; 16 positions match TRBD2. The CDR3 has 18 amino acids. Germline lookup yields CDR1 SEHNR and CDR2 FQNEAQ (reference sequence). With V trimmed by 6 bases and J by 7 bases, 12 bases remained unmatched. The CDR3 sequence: CASRTGTSGRARGNEQFF. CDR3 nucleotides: TGTGCCAGCAGGACCGGGACTAGCGGGAGGGCCAGGGGAAATGAGCAGTTCTTC.